This T cell receptor (beta chain) came from a study of PD-1 blockade in classical Hodgkin lymphoma. Turning to this clone: Its specificity is unknown. The junction departs from germline at one end; a sequencing error may be responsible.

The protocol was immunoSEQ multiplex PCR, while the TCRdb copy is restricted to in-frame clones and leaves out a portion. The table includes 95,000 or so clones, approximately 88% detected once. General study findings and limits: Only CD4+ TCR diversity, not CD8+, had risen significantly by C4D1.

Every one of the patients relapsed after autologous stem cell transplantation (brentuximab vedotin exposure was variable). The CDR3 spans 13 residues. The germline gives CDR1 SGHDN, CDR2 FVKESK. V usage is TRBV14 and J usage is TRBJ1-2; possibly TRBD1 for D (6 bases). This sample comprised peripheral blood mononuclear cells (PBMCs), obtained at baseline. The clonotype comes from a human donor with classical Hodgkin lymphoma. DNA for the CDR3: TGTGCCAGCAGCCAGGCTGTAACAGGGCGAATCTCCTTC. It codes for CASSQAVTGRISF.